Below are 10 T cell receptor beta chains sequenced from a single sample in a study of graft-versus-host responses after intestinal transplantation. These receptors' antigens are unknown. The assay was immunoSEQ multiplex PCR, and TCRdb's table has in-frame clones only and misses some. The profile shows more than 85,000 clones, roughly 80% of them singletons. This specimen consisted of unstimulated CD4+ T cells sorted from spleen or lymph node cells, obtained before intestinal transplant. These receptors all stem from a human donor who received an intestinal transplant.

The V call is TRBV11-2, the J call TRBJ2-1, with 8 positions matching TRBD2. This CDR3 comprises 15 residues. Germline CDR1 and CDR2: SGHAT and FQNNGV. Trimming took 4 bases from V and 6 from J; bases not matched to a gene: 8. CDR3 DNA: TGTGCCAGCAGCTCCCCCTGGGGGACTAGCAATGAGCAGTTCTTC. Its protein product is CASSSPWGTSNEQFF.

This chain uses TRBV11-2 with TRBJ2-5; 7 positions match TRBD2. The CDR3 consists of 16 residues. Germline V lookup: CDR1 SGHAT, CDR2 FQNNGV. V dropped 2 bases and J dropped 5; count of bases not matched to a gene: 11. The DNA of the CDR3 is TGTGCCAGCAGCTTAAGGAGTATCGCGGGAGTGGAGACCCAGTACTTC. It codes for CASSLRSIAGVETQYF.

There are a few counts of this clone. Other DNA variants within this sample encode the same CDR3. The CDR3 DNA sequence: TGTGCCAGCAGCTTAGCGCTAGCGGGGGGCCAAGAGACCCAGTACTTC. It encodes CASSLALAGGQETQYF. This chain joins TRBV7-9 and TRBJ2-5; 11 bases match TRBD2. After removal of 0 bases from V and 1 base from J, the junction contained 1 base not matched to a gene. The CDR3 totals 16 residues. Germline V CDR1 and CDR2: SEHNR, FQNEAQ (reference sequence).

This chain links TRBV2 with TRBJ1-5; D is possibly TRBD1 (5 bases). Germline V gives CDR1 SNHLY, CDR2 FYNNEI. The CDR3 is 15 amino acids. Trimming removed 6 bases from V and 0 bases from J, with 12 bases in between. The CDR3 region has the DNA TGTGCCAGCAGGAAGACAGAGAATAGCAATCAGCCCCAGCATTTT. It is translated as CASRKTENSNQPQHF.

V and J are TRBV2 and TRBJ2-7; the match to TRBD2 covers 9 bases. Germline V gene data show CDR1 as SNHLY and CDR2 as FYNNEI. The V and J ends lost 8 bases and 6 bases, in that order; junction bases with no gene match: 8. The CDR3 runs 13 residues. The CDR3 here is CASGGTSFGEQYF. The CDR3 region has the DNA TGTGCCAGCGGAGGGACTAGCTTTGGCGAGCAGTACTTC.

This sequence joins TRBV28 and TRBJ2-2; D remains unclear. CDR1 and CDR2 (germline): MDHEN, SYDVKM. The CDR3 contains 12 residues. Trimming stripped 3 bases from V and 6 bases from J, with 5 bases between. CDR3 DNA: TGTGCCAGCAGTTTGTTCGCCGGGGAGCTGTTTTTT. It specifies CASSLFAGELFF.

The rearrangement links TRBV2 to TRBJ1-4, with D hard to call. The ends were cut back, 10 bases at V and 6 bases at J, with 12 bases in the middle. This CDR3 comprises 12 residues. The germline V gene encodes CDR1 SNHLY and CDR2 FYNNEI. CDR3 sequence reads: CATLGADEKLFF. In DNA form, the CDR3 reads TGTGCCACTCTTGGAGCGGATGAAAAACTGTTTTTT. The complete variable domain, with remaining parts taken from reference TRBV2 and TRBJ1-4, reads EPEVTQTPSHQVTQMGQEVILRCVPISNHLYFYWYRQILGQKVEFLVSFYNNEISEKSEIFDDQFSVERPDGSNFTLKIRSTKLEDSAMYFCATLGADEKLFFGSGTQLSVL.

This chain links TRBV6-6 with TRBJ1-5, with D possibly matching TRBD1 (6 bases). Germline lookup yields CDR1 MNHNY and CDR2 SVGAGI (reference sequence). Trimming stripped 3 bases from V and 7 bases from J, with 16 bases between. The CDR3 contains 15 residues. The CDR3 DNA sequence: TGTGCCAGCAGTTATGAAGGTCAGGGGCTCCAGCCCCAGCATTTT. Residues: CASSYEGQGLQPQHF.

The CDR3 spells CASCRGEESDTQYF. DNA of the CDR3: TGCGCCAGCTGTCGGGGGGAGGAATCAGATACGCAGTATTTT. V is TRBV5-1 and J is TRBJ2-3; 7 bases are shared with TRBD2. CDR3 length equals 14 residues. The ends lost 7 bases at V and 4 bases at J; junction bases unmatched: 9. Germline values: CDR1 SGHRS, CDR2 YFSETQ. Filled out from reference TRBV5-1 and TRBJ2-3, the complete variable domain reads KAGVTQTPRYLIKTRGQQVTLSCSPISGHRSVSWYQQTPGQGLQFLFEYFSETQRNKGNFPGRFSGRQFSNSRSEMNVSTLELGDSALYLCASCRGEESDTQYFGPGTRLTVL.

The rearrangement links TRBV11-2 to TRBJ2-7; TRBD1 matches 9 bases. Germline values: CDR1 SGHAT, CDR2 FQNNGV. J was trimmed by 6 bases and V by 5 bases; bases with no gene match: 5. The CDR3 is 13 residues long. CDR3: CASSTNRGLEQYF. The CDR3 nucleotides are TGTGCCAGCAGCACTAACAGGGGGCTCGAGCAGTACTTC. The whole variable domain, remainder taken from reference TRBV11-2 and TRBJ2-7, is EAGVAQSPRYKIIEKRQSVAFWCNPISGHATLYWYQQILGQGPKLLIQFQNNGVVDDSQLPKDRFSAERLKGVDSTLKIQPAKLEDSAVYLCASSTNRGLEQYFGPGTRLTVT.